Listed below are T cell receptor beta chains from one sample, sequenced in a study of blood T cells in healthy people across ages. TCRdb used MiXCR to reprocess the 5' RACE reads, holding one entry per CDR3 protein. This sample yields fewer than 800,000 distinct CDR3 sequences, of which more than 20% are seen a single time; more than 3% belongs to the top ten. Sequencing was performed on blood. The receptors were sampled from a man between 70 and 80 years old in good health. CDR3s include the opening cysteine and the closing phenylalanine or tryptophan. Each record gives: D gene, clone size, J gene, V gene, CDR3 DNA, CDR3 protein. D genes are given only for firm matches. Clone size is given for some rows only: seen once, a few or many times, or a class if the clone is expanded.

d_call: TRBD2; clone_size: few; j_call: TRBJ2-3; v_call: TRBV28; cdr3_nt: TGTGCCAGCAGTTTATTTTCTAGCGGGATGTTCGATACGCAGTATTTT; cdr3_aa: CASSLFSSGMFDTQYF
d_call: NA; clone_size: NA; j_call: TRBJ2-1; v_call: TRBV27; cdr3_nt: TGTGCCAGCAGTTTATCCCCTAGGGAGCAGTTCTTC; cdr3_aa: CASSLSPREQFF
d_call: NA; clone_size: NA; j_call: TRBJ1-2; v_call: TRBV14; cdr3_nt: TGTGCCAGCAGCCAAGAGAGTCGCCTCTATGGCTACACCTTC; cdr3_aa: CASSQESRLYGYTF
d_call: TRBD1; clone_size: few; j_call: TRBJ2-3; v_call: TRBV28; cdr3_nt: TGTGCCAGCAGTTCCCCCGGGACAGCCGGCACAGATACGCAGTATTTT; cdr3_aa: CASSSPGTAGTDTQYF
d_call: NA; clone_size: NA; j_call: TRBJ2-2; v_call: TRBV13; cdr3_nt: TGTGCCAGCAGCTTCCGACAGACCGGCAAGGCCGGGGAGCTGTTTTTT; cdr3_aa: CASSFRQTGKAGELFF
d_call: TRBD1; clone_size: NA; j_call: TRBJ2-1; v_call: TRBV18; cdr3_nt: TGTGCCAGCGCTACCGGGACAGGATTTCCCAATGAGCAGTTCTTC; cdr3_aa: CASATGTGFPNEQFF
d_call: NA; clone_size: NA; j_call: TRBJ2-1; v_call: TRBV10-3; cdr3_nt: TGTGCCATCAGTGATCGGGCAGGGGGGTTCCAAGAGACCCAGTTCTTC; cdr3_aa: CAISDRAGGFQETQFF
d_call: NA; clone_size: NA; j_call: TRBJ2-5; v_call: TRBV6-2/TRBV6-3; cdr3_nt: TGTGCCAGCGGGGGACCCAGGCCCTTGTACCAAGAGACCCAGTACTTC; cdr3_aa: CASGGPRPLYQETQYF
d_call: NA; clone_size: few; j_call: TRBJ1-1; v_call: TRBV3-1; cdr3_nt: TGTGCCAGCATGCTTTCGGGGGGAATGAACACTGAAGCTTTCTTT; cdr3_aa: CASMLSGGMNTEAFF
d_call: NA; clone_size: NA; j_call: TRBJ2-1; v_call: TRBV12-3/TRBV12-4; cdr3_nt: TGTGCCAGCAGTTTGATGAACAATGAGCAGTTCTTC; cdr3_aa: CASSLMNNEQFF
d_call: TRBD2; clone_size: few; j_call: TRBJ2-5; v_call: TRBV25-1; cdr3_nt: TGTGCCAGCAGGGATAGCGGGAGGGCCTTTGAGACCCAGTACTTC; cdr3_aa: CASRDSGRAFETQYF
d_call: NA; clone_size: NA; j_call: TRBJ2-5; v_call: TRBV20-1; cdr3_nt: TGCAGTGTAGGGAACTTAGAGACCCAGTACTTC; cdr3_aa: CSVGNLETQYF
d_call: TRBD2; clone_size: NA; j_call: TRBJ2-7; v_call: TRBV6-2/TRBV6-3; cdr3_nt: TGTGCCAGCAGAGACCGGACTAGCGGGTACTACGAGCAGTACTTC; cdr3_aa: CASRDRTSGYYEQYF
d_call: NA; clone_size: NA; j_call: TRBJ2-1; v_call: TRBV7-9; cdr3_nt: TGTGCCAGCAGCTTAGTGTTGGGCGCCAGCAATGAGCAGTTCTTC; cdr3_aa: CASSLVLGASNEQFF
d_call: NA; clone_size: few; j_call: TRBJ2-2; v_call: TRBV12-3/TRBV12-4; cdr3_nt: TGTGCCAGCAGTTTAGCGCGGGACGGGGAGCTGTTTTTT; cdr3_aa: CASSLARDGELFF
d_call: NA; clone_size: few; j_call: TRBJ2-5; v_call: TRBV5-1; cdr3_nt: TGCGCCAGCAGCTCCCAGGGTGTGGGAGAGACCCAGTACTTC; cdr3_aa: CASSSQGVGETQYF
d_call: NA; clone_size: NA; j_call: TRBJ1-4; v_call: TRBV25-1; cdr3_nt: TGTGCCAGCAGTGTGTCGGGCGGGGATGAAAAACTGTTTTTT; cdr3_aa: CASSVSGGDEKLFF
d_call: TRBD1; clone_size: few; j_call: TRBJ2-7; v_call: TRBV5-1; cdr3_nt: TGCGCCAGCAGCTTGGAGACAGGGGTCGAGCAGTACTTC; cdr3_aa: CASSLETGVEQYF
d_call: NA; clone_size: NA; j_call: TRBJ2-7; v_call: TRBV4-2; cdr3_nt: TGTGCCAGCAGCCAAGGGAGTAGCGGTCTCAGCTCCTACGAGCAGTACTTC; cdr3_aa: CASSQGSSGLSSYEQYF
d_call: NA; clone_size: NA; j_call: TRBJ2-5; v_call: TRBV5-5; cdr3_nt: TGTGCCAGCAGCTTGGGATCTCCCGCGGGGGAGACCCAGTACTTC; cdr3_aa: CASSLGSPAGETQYF
d_call: NA; clone_size: NA; j_call: TRBJ1-1; v_call: TRBV3-1; cdr3_nt: TGTGCCAGCAGCCATCAACCGGGACGGATGACTGAAGCTTTCTTT; cdr3_aa: CASSHQPGRMTEAFF
d_call: TRBD1; clone_size: few; j_call: TRBJ1-1; v_call: TRBV29-1; cdr3_nt: TGCAGCGTTGATATAGACAGGGGTACTGAAGCTTTCTTT; cdr3_aa: CSVDIDRGTEAFF
d_call: TRBD1; clone_size: NA; j_call: TRBJ1-2; v_call: TRBV7-9; cdr3_nt: TGTGCCAGCAGCCCTGGATGGGACAGGGGATTTGGCTACACCTTC; cdr3_aa: CASSPGWDRGFGYTF
d_call: NA; clone_size: NA; j_call: TRBJ2-1; v_call: TRBV5-1; cdr3_nt: TGCGCCAGCAGCTTGGATGGGCCCCAGTACGATGAGCAGTTCTTC; cdr3_aa: CASSLDGPQYDEQFF
d_call: NA; clone_size: NA; j_call: TRBJ1-1; v_call: TRBV7-3; cdr3_nt: TGTGCCAGCAGCCCAATGGGGGGCACTGAAGCTTTCTTT; cdr3_aa: CASSPMGGTEAFF
d_call: NA; clone_size: NA; j_call: TRBJ1-4; v_call: TRBV4-1; cdr3_nt: TGCGCCAGCAGCCAAGCGGGACACCTAAATGAAAAACTGTTTTTT; cdr3_aa: CASSQAGHLNEKLFF
d_call: TRBD2; clone_size: NA; j_call: TRBJ2-7; v_call: TRBV7-9; cdr3_nt: TGTGCCAGCAGCCAAATGGGGGGACTAGCGGGTTACGAGCAGTACTTC; cdr3_aa: CASSQMGGLAGYEQYF
d_call: NA; clone_size: NA; j_call: TRBJ2-7; v_call: TRBV6-2/TRBV6-3; cdr3_nt: TGTGCCAGCACCCTAGCTAATTCCTACGAGCAGTACTTC; cdr3_aa: CASTLANSYEQYF
d_call: TRBD1; clone_size: few; j_call: TRBJ2-1; v_call: TRBV24-1; cdr3_nt: TGTGCCACCAGTGAGTCGGACAGGCTGTACAATGAGCAGTTCTTC; cdr3_aa: CATSESDRLYNEQFF
d_call: NA; clone_size: few; j_call: TRBJ2-5; v_call: TRBV7-2; cdr3_nt: TGTGCCAGCAGCTCCGGTTTGGAGACCCAGTACTTC; cdr3_aa: CASSSGLETQYF
d_call: TRBD2; clone_size: few; j_call: TRBJ2-1; v_call: TRBV9; cdr3_nt: TGTGCCAGCTCGACTCTAGCGGGATACTACAATGAGCAGTTCTTC; cdr3_aa: CASSTLAGYYNEQFF
d_call: TRBD2; clone_size: NA; j_call: TRBJ2-5; v_call: TRBV7-8; cdr3_nt: TGTGCCAGCAGCTTAGGATTCGCTAGCGGGGAAGAGACCCAGTACTTC; cdr3_aa: CASSLGFASGEETQYF
d_call: NA; clone_size: NA; j_call: TRBJ2-2; v_call: TRBV5-1; cdr3_nt: TGCGCCAGCATAGGGAGTCCCGGGGAGCTGTTTTTT; cdr3_aa: CASIGSPGELFF
d_call: TRBD2; clone_size: few; j_call: TRBJ2-7; v_call: TRBV29-1; cdr3_nt: TGCAGCGTTGTACTAGCGGGGTCTCCCTGCGAGCAGTACTTC; cdr3_aa: CSVVLAGSPCEQYF
d_call: TRBD2; clone_size: NA; j_call: TRBJ2-5; v_call: TRBV7-8; cdr3_nt: TGTGCCAGCAGCTTAGCCCCCGGGACTAGCCATGGGGAGACCCAGTACTTC; cdr3_aa: CASSLAPGTSHGETQYF
d_call: NA; clone_size: NA; j_call: TRBJ2-1; v_call: TRBV3-1; cdr3_nt: TGTGCCAGCAGTCTTGGGGGAACCGACCCCTTCTTC; cdr3_aa: CASSLGGTDPFF
d_call: TRBD1; clone_size: NA; j_call: TRBJ2-3; v_call: TRBV30; cdr3_nt: TGTGCCCGGAGTCCTTCAAGGGACAGGGGGCAAGATACGCAGTATTTT; cdr3_aa: CARSPSRDRGQDTQYF
d_call: NA; clone_size: NA; j_call: TRBJ2-7; v_call: TRBV6-5; cdr3_nt: TGTGCCAGCAGCCCTTATCTAGTGAGCTACGAGCAGTACTTC; cdr3_aa: CASSPYLVSYEQYF
d_call: NA; clone_size: NA; j_call: TRBJ2-7; v_call: TRBV7-9; cdr3_nt: TGTGCCAGCAGCTTAGGAACAGGGTTCGAGCAGTACTTC; cdr3_aa: CASSLGTGFEQYF
d_call: TRBD2; clone_size: many; j_call: TRBJ2-1; v_call: TRBV20-1; cdr3_nt: TGCAGTGCGGCCCTAGCGGGTCGGCACAATGAGCAGTTCTTC; cdr3_aa: CSAALAGRHNEQFF
d_call: TRBD1; clone_size: NA; j_call: TRBJ2-1; v_call: TRBV7-9; cdr3_nt: TGTGCCAGCAGCACCCCTCTGGAGCTGTTAGGGGACAGGGACAATGAGCAGTTCTTC; cdr3_aa: CASSTPLELLGDRDNEQFF
d_call: NA; clone_size: NA; j_call: TRBJ2-7; v_call: TRBV5-1; cdr3_nt: TGCGCCAGCAGCTTGGCCCCGACCAACCTTGACGAGCAGTACTTC; cdr3_aa: CASSLAPTNLDEQYF
d_call: TRBD1; clone_size: NA; j_call: TRBJ2-2; v_call: TRBV7-8; cdr3_nt: TGTGCCAGCAGCACCCAGACAGGGGGCCTCGGGGAGCTGTTTTTT; cdr3_aa: CASSTQTGGLGELFF
d_call: NA; clone_size: few; j_call: TRBJ1-1; v_call: TRBV7-9; cdr3_nt: TGTGCCAGCAGCTCTTCGTACACTGAAGCTTTCTTT; cdr3_aa: CASSSSYTEAFF
d_call: TRBD2; clone_size: NA; j_call: TRBJ2-7; v_call: TRBV20-1; cdr3_nt: TGCAGTGCCCATCAGTTAGGGCTAGCGGGAGTTTCCTACGAGCAGTACTTC; cdr3_aa: CSAHQLGLAGVSYEQYF
d_call: TRBD2; clone_size: few; j_call: TRBJ2-1; v_call: TRBV5-1; cdr3_nt: TGCGCCAGCAGCCCAGAGCCTAGCGGGAGGTTTGAGCAGTTCTTC; cdr3_aa: CASSPEPSGRFEQFF
d_call: NA; clone_size: few; j_call: TRBJ2-2; v_call: TRBV4-3; cdr3_nt: TGCGCCAGCAGCCAAGACGCCTTACGTACCGGGGAGCTGTTTTTT; cdr3_aa: CASSQDALRTGELFF
d_call: TRBD1; clone_size: few; j_call: TRBJ1-4; v_call: TRBV3-1; cdr3_nt: TGTGCCAGCAGGCTTCAGGGGGCGCCTGAAAAACTGTTTTTT; cdr3_aa: CASRLQGAPEKLFF
d_call: TRBD2; clone_size: NA; j_call: TRBJ2-5; v_call: TRBV4-2; cdr3_nt: TGTGCCAGCAGCCAAGATCTAGCGGGAGGTGAGGAGACCCAGTACTTC; cdr3_aa: CASSQDLAGGEETQYF
d_call: NA; clone_size: NA; j_call: TRBJ2-3; v_call: TRBV10-3; cdr3_nt: TGTGCCATCTACGATAGCGGCCGCACAGATACGCAGTATTTT; cdr3_aa: CAIYDSGRTDTQYF
d_call: TRBD1; clone_size: few; j_call: TRBJ2-1; v_call: TRBV20-1; cdr3_nt: TGCAGTGCCCCGGACAGGTTGACTGAGCAGTTCTTC; cdr3_aa: CSAPDRLTEQFF
d_call: TRBD1; clone_size: few; j_call: TRBJ2-1; v_call: TRBV11-2; cdr3_nt: TGTGCCAGCAGCTTAGGTGGGACAGGGGCACACAATGAGCAGTTCTTC; cdr3_aa: CASSLGGTGAHNEQFF
d_call: NA; clone_size: NA; j_call: TRBJ1-3; v_call: TRBV2; cdr3_nt: TGTACCAGCAGTGATCTTGGAAACTCTGGAAACACCATATATTTT; cdr3_aa: CTSSDLGNSGNTIYF
d_call: TRBD2; clone_size: NA; j_call: TRBJ2-5; v_call: TRBV5-1; cdr3_nt: TGCGCCAGCAGCTGGGAGGGGAGACGGGAGACCCAGTACTTC; cdr3_aa: CASSWEGRRETQYF